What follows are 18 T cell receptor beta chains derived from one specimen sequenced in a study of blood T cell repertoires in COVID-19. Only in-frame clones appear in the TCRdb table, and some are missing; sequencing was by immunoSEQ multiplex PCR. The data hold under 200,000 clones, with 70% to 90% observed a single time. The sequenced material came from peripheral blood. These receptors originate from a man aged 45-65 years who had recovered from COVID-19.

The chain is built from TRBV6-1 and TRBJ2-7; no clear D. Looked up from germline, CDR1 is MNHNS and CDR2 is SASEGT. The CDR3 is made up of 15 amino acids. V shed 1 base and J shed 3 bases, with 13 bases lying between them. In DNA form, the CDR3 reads TGTGCCAGCAGTGAAGGGCAGAATCAGGTCTACGAGCAGTACTTC. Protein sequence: CASSEGQNQVYEQYF.

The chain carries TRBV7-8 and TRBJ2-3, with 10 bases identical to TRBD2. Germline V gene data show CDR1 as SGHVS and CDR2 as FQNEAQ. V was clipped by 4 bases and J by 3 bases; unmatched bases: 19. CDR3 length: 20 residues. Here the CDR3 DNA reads TGTGCCAGCAGCTCCTCACAGGGCTTTAGCGGGAGGCAGGGAACAGATACGCAGTATTTT. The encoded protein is CASSSSQGFSGRQGTDTQYF.

The CDR3 loop is CARGGTVLNQPQHF. CDR3 coding DNA: TGTGCCAGGGGGGGGACGGTGCTCAATCAGCCCCAGCATTTT. The V gene is TRBV21-1, the J gene TRBJ1-5. TRBV21-1 is designated a pseudogene. This CDR3 has 14 amino acids.

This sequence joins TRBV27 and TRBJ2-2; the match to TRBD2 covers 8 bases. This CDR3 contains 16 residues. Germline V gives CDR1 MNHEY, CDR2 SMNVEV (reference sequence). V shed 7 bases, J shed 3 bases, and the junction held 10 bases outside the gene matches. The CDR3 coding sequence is TGTGCCAGCACCCAAATAGGCGGGAGGTACACCGGGGAGCTGTTTTTT. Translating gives CASTQIGGRYTGELFF.

Written as DNA, the CDR3 is TGTGCCAGCAGCTTAGAACAGGTCTATGGCTACACCTTC. Protein product: CASSLEQVYGYTF. The rearrangement joins TRBV7-2 to TRBJ1-2; D is perhaps TRBD1 (5 bases). The CDR3 is 13 residues long. The germline gives CDR1 SGHTA, CDR2 FQGNSA. Trimming cost V 1 base and J 4 bases, with 7 bases left between them.

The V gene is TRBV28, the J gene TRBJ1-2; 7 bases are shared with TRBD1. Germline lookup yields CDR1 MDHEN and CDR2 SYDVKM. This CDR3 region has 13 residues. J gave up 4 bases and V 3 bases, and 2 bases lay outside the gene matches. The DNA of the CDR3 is TGTGCCAGCAGTTTCCGGGACAGCTATGGCTACACCTTC. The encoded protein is CASSFRDSYGYTF.

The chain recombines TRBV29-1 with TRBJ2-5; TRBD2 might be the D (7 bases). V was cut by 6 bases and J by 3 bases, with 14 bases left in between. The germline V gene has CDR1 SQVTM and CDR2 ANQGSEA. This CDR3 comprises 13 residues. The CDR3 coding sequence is TGCAGCGTAAAGCGGGGACACGAAGAGACCCAGTACTTC. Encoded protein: CSVKRGHEETQYF.

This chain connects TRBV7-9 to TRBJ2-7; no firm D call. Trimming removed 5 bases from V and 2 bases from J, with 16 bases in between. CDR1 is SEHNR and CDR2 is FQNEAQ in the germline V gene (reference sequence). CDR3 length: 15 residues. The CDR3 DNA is TGTGCCAGCAGCCATCAGGTCCAATCCACCTACGAGCAGTACTTC. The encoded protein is CASSHQVQSTYEQYF.

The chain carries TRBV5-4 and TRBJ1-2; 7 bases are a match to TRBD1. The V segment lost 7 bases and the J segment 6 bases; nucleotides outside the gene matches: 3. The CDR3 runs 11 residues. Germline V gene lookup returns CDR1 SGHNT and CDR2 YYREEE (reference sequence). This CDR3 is CASQGGNGYTF. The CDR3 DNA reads TGTGCCAGCCAAGGGGGCAATGGCTACACCTTC.

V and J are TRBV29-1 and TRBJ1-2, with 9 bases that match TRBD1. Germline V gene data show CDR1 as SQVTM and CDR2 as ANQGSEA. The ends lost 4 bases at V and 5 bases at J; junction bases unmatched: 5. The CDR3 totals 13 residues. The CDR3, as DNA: TGCAGCGTTGTCTGGGGGACAGGGTATGGCTACACCTTC. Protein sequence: CSVVWGTGYGYTF.

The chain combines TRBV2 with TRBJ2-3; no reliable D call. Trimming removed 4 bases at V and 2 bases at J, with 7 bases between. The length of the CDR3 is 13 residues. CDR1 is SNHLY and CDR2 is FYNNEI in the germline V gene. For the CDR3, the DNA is TGTGCCAGCAGTGCCCAGGACACAGATACGCAGTATTTT. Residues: CASSAQDTDTQYF.

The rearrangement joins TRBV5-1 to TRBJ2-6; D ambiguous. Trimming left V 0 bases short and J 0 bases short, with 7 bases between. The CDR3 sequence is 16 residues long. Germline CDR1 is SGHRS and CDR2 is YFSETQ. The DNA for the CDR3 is TGCGCCAGCAGCTTGGGCAGGCCCTCTGGGGCCAACGTCCTGACTTTC. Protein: CASSLGRPSGANVLTF.

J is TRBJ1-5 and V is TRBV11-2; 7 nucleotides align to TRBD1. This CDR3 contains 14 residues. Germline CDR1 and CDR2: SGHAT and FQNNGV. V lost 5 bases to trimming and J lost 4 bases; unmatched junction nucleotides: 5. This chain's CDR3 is CASSQGGGNQPQHF. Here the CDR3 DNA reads TGTGCCAGCAGCCAGGGGGGTGGAAATCAGCCCCAGCATTTT.

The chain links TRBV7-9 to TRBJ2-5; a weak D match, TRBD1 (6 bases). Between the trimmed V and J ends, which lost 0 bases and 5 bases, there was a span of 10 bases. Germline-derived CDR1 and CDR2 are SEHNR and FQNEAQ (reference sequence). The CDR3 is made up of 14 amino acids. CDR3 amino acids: CASSLASQGETQYF. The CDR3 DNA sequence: TGTGCCAGCAGCTTAGCGTCGCAGGGGGAGACCCAGTACTTC.

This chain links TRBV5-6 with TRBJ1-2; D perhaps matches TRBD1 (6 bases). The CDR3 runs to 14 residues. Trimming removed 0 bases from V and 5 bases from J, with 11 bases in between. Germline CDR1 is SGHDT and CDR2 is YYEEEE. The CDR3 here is CASSLGTVQYGYTF. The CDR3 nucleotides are TGTGCCAGCAGCTTGGGGACAGTTCAGTATGGCTACACCTTC.

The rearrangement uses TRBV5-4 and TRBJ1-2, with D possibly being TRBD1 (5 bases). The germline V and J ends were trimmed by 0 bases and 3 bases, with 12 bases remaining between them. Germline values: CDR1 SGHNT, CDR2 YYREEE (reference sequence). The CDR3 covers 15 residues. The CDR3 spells CASSLAGQGYYGYTF. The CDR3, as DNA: TGTGCCAGCAGCTTGGCAGGCCAGGGATACTATGGCTACACCTTC. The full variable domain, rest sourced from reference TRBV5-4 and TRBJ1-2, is ETGVTQSPTHLIKTRGQQVTLRCSSQSGHNTVSWYQQALGQGPQFIFQYYREEENGRGNFPPRFSGLQFPNYSSELNVNALELDDSALYLCASSLAGQGYYGYTFGSGTRLTVV.

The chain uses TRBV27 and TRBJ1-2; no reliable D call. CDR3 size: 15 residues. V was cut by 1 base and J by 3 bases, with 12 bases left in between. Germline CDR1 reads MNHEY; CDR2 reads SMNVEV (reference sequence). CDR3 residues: CASSLFGSADYGYTF. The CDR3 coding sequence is TGTGCCAGCAGTTTATTCGGTAGCGCAGACTATGGCTACACCTTC.

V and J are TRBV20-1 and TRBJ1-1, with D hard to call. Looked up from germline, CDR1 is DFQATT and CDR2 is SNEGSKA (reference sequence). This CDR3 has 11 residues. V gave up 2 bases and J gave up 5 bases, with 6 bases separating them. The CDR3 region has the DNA TGCAGTGCTAGATGGAGGACTGAAGCTTTCTTT. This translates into CSARWRTEAFF.